This T cell receptor (beta chain) emerged from a study of T cells in Graves' hyperthyroidism and ophthalmopathy. At the level of the study: Peripheral blood was acquired at first diagnosis, ahead of any therapy whatsoever. Study results and caveats: A model using 13 V-J features told ophthalmopathy apart from stable hyperthyroidism. The blood repertoire included most of the expanded thyroid clonotypes above 0.001.

Absent ophthalmopathy progression within 18 months defined stable Graves' hyperthyroidism. Trimming removed 0 bases from V and 7 bases from J, with 11 bases in between. The germline CDR1 and CDR2 sequences are SGDLS and YYNGEE. The CDR3 length is 15 residues. It was RNA transcripts that yielded the amplified TCR beta CDR3 regions. First-round RT-PCR of the TCR CDR3 relied on the HTBI primer set. MiXCR, applied by TCRdb to the multiplex PCR reads, yields one record per CDR3 protein. The sample gives 250,000 to 300,000 distinct CDR3 sequences, roughly 15% of which show up once; 7.9% is in the top ten. This clonotype came up a few times. The antigen remains undetermined.

V and J are TRBV9 and TRBJ1-6, with D possibly TRBD1 on 6 matching bases. Sequenced input: blood. This sequence originates from a woman between 40 and 55 years old with Graves' hyperthyroidism. CDR3 in DNA: TGTGCCAGCAGCGTAGGGGTAAGGGGGAATTCACCCCTCCACTTT. This translates into CASSVGVRGNSPLHF. Using reference TRBV9 and TRBJ1-6 for the parts outside the CDR3, the full variable domain is DSGVTQTPKHLITATGQRVTLRCSPRSGDLSVYWYQQSLDQGLQFLIQYYNGEERAKGNILERFSAQQFPDLHSELNLSSLELGDSALYFCASSVGVRGNSPLHFGNGTRLTVT.